These T cell receptor beta chains were read from a single sample in a study of blood T cell repertoires in COVID-19. Here immunoSEQ multiplex PCR was the method, and the copy in TCRdb shows in-frame clones only, minus some. The sample yields 200,000 to 300,000 clones, approximately 86% seen once. Sequenced input: peripheral blood. The source is a man between 25 and 39 years old with active or convalescent COVID-19. Each CDR3 is given with its conserved first and last residue. The order of the fields is J gene, V gene, clone size, D gene, CDR3 DNA, CDR3 protein. D genes are given only for firm matches. Clone sizes are given selectively: once, few, many, or a class where the clone is expanded.

>TRBJ2-7|TRBV5-1|few|TRBD2
TGCGCCAGCAGCATAGCTAGCGGGAACTCCTACGAGCAGTACTTC
CASSIASGNSYEQYF
>TRBJ1-6|TRBV2|.|.
TGTGCCAGCAGCGGTACGGACATTAAGGGTTCACCCCTCCACTTT
CASSGTDIKGSPLHF
>TRBJ1-3|TRBV5-4|.|.
TGTGCCAGCAGCATCGACGGGGGGTCTGCAGGAAACACCATATATTTT
CASSIDGGSAGNTIYF
>TRBJ1-1|TRBV19|.|.
TGTGCCAGTAAAGCCCCTCGAGGGTGGACTGAAGCTTTCTTT
CASKAPRGWTEAFF
>TRBJ1-4|TRBV5-1|.|.
TGCGCCAGCAAGGGAGGAGATAATGAAAAACTGTTTTTT
CASKGGDNEKLFF
>TRBJ1-5|TRBV28|.|.
TGTGCCAGCAGCCCTACGACCGCCCGGGAGCCCCAGCATTTT
CASSPTTAREPQHF
>TRBJ2-1|TRBV2|.|TRBD2
TGTGCCAGTGTGGGACTAGCGGGGCACAATGAGCAGTTCTTC
CASVGLAGHNEQFF
>TRBJ2-3|TRBV29-1|.|.
TGCAGCGCTTGGCAGGGCAGCACAGATACGCAGTATTTT
CSAWQGSTDTQYF
>TRBJ1-2|TRBV29-1|.|.
TGCAGCGTTGACGCGCAAGGCTACACCTTC
CSVDAQGYTF
>TRBJ2-7|TRBV7-9|.|.
TGTGCCAGCAGCCCCCAAGGTCGGGCCTACGAGCAGTACTTC
CASSPQGRAYEQYF
>TRBJ1-5|TRBV20-1|few|.
TGCAGTGCGAGTACTGGGGGAGGGCATGGCAATCAGCCCCAGCATTTT
CSASTGGGHGNQPQHF
>TRBJ1-4|TRBV29-1|.|TRBD1
TGCAGCGGGAGACAGGGCGAAAAACTGTTTTTT
CSGRQGEKLFF
>TRBJ2-4|TRBV27|.|.
TGTGCCAGCAGTCCCCCGGACAGTTTGGCTCAGTACTTC
CASSPPDSLAQYF
>TRBJ2-7|TRBV27|.|TRBD1
TGTGCCAGCACCAGGGACAGTCTTTCCTACGAGCAGTACTTC
CASTRDSLSYEQYF
>TRBJ2-5|TRBV5-4|.|TRBD2
TGTGCCAGCAGCCCACGGGAGGACGAGACCCAGTACTTC
CASSPREDETQYF
>TRBJ2-1|TRBV7-2|.|.
TGTGCCAGCAGCTTACAAGGAGGCCTCGTCGTAGGGGGATACAATGAGCAGTTCTTC
CASSLQGGLVVGGYNEQFF
>TRBJ2-4|TRBV7-8|.|TRBD1
TGTGCCAGCAGCTTGGGCACAGGGGGCGCTGAAAACATTCAGTACTTC
CASSLGTGGAENIQYF
>TRBJ2-3|TRBV11-2|.|TRBD1
TGTGCCAGCAGCTTAGGGACAGGGGGCCCCACAGATACGCAGTATTTT
CASSLGTGGPTDTQYF
>TRBJ1-3|TRBV7-9|.|.
TGTGCCAGCAGCTTAGGGGTCGCGGCTGGAAACACCATATATTTT
CASSLGVAAGNTIYF
>TRBJ1-2|TRBV2|.|TRBD1
TGTGCCAGCAGTGAACGGGGGACAGGGTCTAACTATGGCTACACCTTC
CASSERGTGSNYGYTF
>TRBJ1-1|TRBV19|once|TRBD1
TGTGCCAGTAGCAGGGGGGTGACTGAAGCTTTCTTT
CASSRGVTEAFF
>TRBJ1-2|TRBV6-5|.|TRBD1
TGTGCCAGCAGGGGGACAGGGGCTAACTATGGCTACACCTTC
CASRGTGANYGYTF
>TRBJ1-4|TRBV5-1|.|.
TGCGCCAGCAGCCCTAACGACCCGAGCAGACAGTCTAATGAAAAACTGTTTTTT
CASSPNDPSRQSNEKLFF
>TRBJ2-7|TRBV12-3/TRBV12-4|.|.
TGTGCCAGCAGTTATAATTCCGAGCAGTACTTC
CASSYNSEQYF
>TRBJ1-1|TRBV3-1/TRBV3-2|.|.
TGTGCCAGCAGCCAAGACATGAACACTGAAGCTTTCTTT
CASSQDMNTEAFF
>TRBJ1-3|TRBV6-5|.|.
TGTGCCAGCAGCGTCGACAGAGCCTCTGGAAACACCATATATTTT
CASSVDRASGNTIYF
>TRBJ2-3|TRBV7-9|.|.
TGTGCCAGCAGCTTATTGGGAGTGGATACGCAGTATTTT
CASSLLGVDTQYF
>TRBJ1-1|TRBV3-1/TRBV3-2|.|.
TGTGCCAGCAGCCAAGATCCCACGGTTGAAGCTTTCTTT
CASSQDPTVEAFF
>TRBJ1-1|TRBV12-3/TRBV12-4|few|.
TGTGCCAGCAGTATCGGGGTGAACACTGAAGCTTTCTTT
CASSIGVNTEAFF
>TRBJ1-6|TRBV27|.|.
TGTGCCAGCAGTTTATCCGGGAATAATTCACCCCTCCACTTT
CASSLSGNNSPLHF
>TRBJ2-2|TRBV16|.|.
TGTGCCAGCAGCCACCGACAGACCGGGGAGCTGTTTTTT
CASSHRQTGELFF
>TRBJ1-2|TRBV12-3/TRBV12-4|.|.
TGTGCCAGCAGTTTAGCGCCGGCAGGTGGCTACACCTTC
CASSLAPAGGYTF
>TRBJ1-2|TRBV4-1|.|.
TGCGCCAGCAGCCAAACAGGGTCCCCTGGCTACACCTTC
CASSQTGSPGYTF
>TRBJ2-3|TRBV3-1/TRBV3-2|.|TRBD2
TGTGCCAGCAGCCAATGGATGGCTAGCGGGAACACAGATACGCAGTATTTT
CASSQWMASGNTDTQYF
>TRBJ1-2|TRBV7-8|.|.
TGTGCCAGCAGCCCTACAGCGGGGGACCTCTACACCTTC
CASSPTAGDLYTF
>TRBJ2-7|TRBV6-5|once|.
TGTGCCAGCAGTTACGTGGAGGGCAGTCAAGAGCAGTACTTC
CASSYVEGSQEQYF
>TRBJ2-6|TRBV15|.|.
TGTGCCACCAGCAGAACAAAGGGGTCTGGGGCCAACGTCCTGACTTTC
CATSRTKGSGANVLTF
>TRBJ1-1|TRBV3-1/TRBV3-2|.|TRBD1
TGTGCCAGCAGCCAACTGGACAGGGGGCGGAATACTGAAGCTTTCTTT
CASSQLDRGRNTEAFF
>TRBJ1-2|TRBV4-2|few|.
TGTGCCAGCAGCGGGGGGGAGGGCAGAAACTATGGCTACACCTTC
CASSGGEGRNYGYTF
>TRBJ2-1|TRBV24-1|.|.
TGTGCCACCAGTGATGTGGACAGCACGGATCAGTTCTTC
CATSDVDSTDQFF
>TRBJ1-2|TRBV5-5|.|TRBD1
TGTGCCAGCAGCCATACTCCGGGACAGAACTATGGCTACACCTTC
CASSHTPGQNYGYTF
>TRBJ2-7|TRBV10-3|.|TRBD2
TGTGCCATCATGGGGGCCGGGGGCGGGGGGCAGTACGAGCAGTACTTC
CAIMGAGGGGQYEQYF
>TRBJ2-1|TRBV6-4|.|TRBD2
TGTGCCAGCAGTGAGTCCGGGACTAGCAGGGAGCAGTTCTTC
CASSESGTSREQFF
>TRBJ1-1|TRBV6-5|.|.
TGTGCCAGCAGCAGGGGAAGGAACACTGAAGCTTTCTTT
CASSRGRNTEAFF
>TRBJ1-4|TRBV7-9|.|TRBD1
TGTGCCAGCAGCACCCGGACAGGGGGCAGTGAAAAACTGTTTTTT
CASSTRTGGSEKLFF
>TRBJ2-1|TRBV7-8|once|.
TGTGCCAGCAGCCCTCCGGGACTTTCTGATGAGCAGTTCTTC
CASSPPGLSDEQFF
>TRBJ1-1|TRBV7-9|.|.
TGTGCCAGCAGCTCGGGTAATAGGAACACTGAAGCTTTCTTT
CASSSGNRNTEAFF
>TRBJ2-5|TRBV5-5|few|.
TGTGCCAGCAGCCCTATGGGCGAGACCCAAGAGACCCAGTACTTC
CASSPMGETQETQYF